Described below is a single T cell receptor beta chain sequence and its context. The specificity of this receptor is unknown. It has no much larger one-base neighbor in the sample; base qualities were not kept. This entry belongs to a study of T cell repertoires in cytomegalovirus infection (dated by TCRdb to between 2018 and 2020). At the level of the whole study: Because public TCR beta signatures pointed to carriage of CMV infection together with the matching HLA type, the HLA type of each donor mattered for the analysis. Beyond this particular receptor, the publication reports: The ex vivo response was dominated by HLA-C-restricted CMV-specific TCR beta clonotypes, which also provided the single most frequent clonotype in two of eight donors. In both this cohort and an independent cohort of several hundred donors, the cumulative frequency of public TCR beta family members distinguished carriers of CMV infection plus the relevant HLA type.

Ends trimmed: V by 6 bases, J by 3 bases; bases unmatched to a gene: 5. The CDR3 contains 14 residues, cysteine and phenylalanine counted. Just CDR3 DNA is preserved here, 42 bases in frame from base 1. For CDR1 and CDR2, the germline V gene lists SGDLS and YYNGEE. The data were produced on an Illumina HiSeq 1500. TCRdb itself trimmed the public reads at Q25 with fastp, ran MiXCR and retained productive beta chains. Rows matching on CDR3 protein sequence are summarized as one entry with the most common DNA and genes. For this sample there are 200,000 or so distinct CDR3 sequences; about 28% appear just once. The ten biggest clones cover 30% to 40% of the sample.

This receptor chain uses TRBV9 and TRBJ1-1; the junction holds 10 bases that match TRBD1. The sequenced material came from PBMCs. The sequence derives from a human donor in good health (CMV status not recorded). Some clones in this sample may be carry-over from other donors' samples. The CDR3 region reads CASTRTGGDTEAFF. The sequenced DNA is TGTGCCAGCACCAGGACAGGGGGTGACACTGAAGCTTTCTTT.